The sequence of this TCR beta chain was determined in a study of lymphopenia after photon versus proton radiotherapy. Remarks on this clone: What it binds is not known.

Findings of the study overall: Oligoclonal CD8+ Temra expansion after nadir drove photon patients' diversity drop. Relative stability marked proton patients; photon patients lost diversity and naive cells. Authors raise, but do not show, better survival with proton therapy. Post-nadir TCR diversity decline inversely tracked overall survival among those who died.

The table came from immunoSEQ multiplex PCR; TCRdb's copy has only in-frame clones and leaves some out. Of 53,000 or so clones in the sample, around 80% were seen once. Sequenced material: peripheral blood, taken from a patient treated with photon-based radiotherapy. The receptor's source is a man aged 50-60 years with gastric cancer.

The CDR3 reads CASSNLVDPRVYTF. The DNA of the CDR3 is TGTGCCAGCAGCAACCTGGTGGATCCGAGGGTCTACACCTTC. V gene TRBV27 combines with J gene TRBJ1-2; D is unclear. Germline V gene sequence: CDR1 MNHEY, CDR2 SMNVEV (reference sequence). The CDR3 extends over 14 amino acids. V shed 6 bases and J shed 10 bases, with 21 bases lying between them.